These 2 T cell receptor beta chains originate from one sample sequenced in a study of regulatory T cells in long-lasting Graves disease. Arm-PCR of CDR3 regions with iRepertoire HTBI primers generated TCR beta libraries. TCRdb redid the calling of the multiplex PCR reads with MiXCR, one entry per CDR3 protein. The sample lists 400,000 to 500,000 distinct CDR3 sequences, just under 15% seen once, with around 15% in the top ten. The time point is: newly diagnosed GD, antithyroid drugs for less than 3 months. With RNA extracted from PBMCs as input, the TCR library was made. This same sample was also part of a study on T cells in Graves' hyperthyroidism and ophthalmopathy.

The specimen was peripheral blood mononuclear cells (PBMCs), collected at new diagnosis, from a patient treated with antithyroid drugs. Receptors originate from a woman aged 30 to 39 with Graves disease.

Concerning this clonotype: A much larger clone sits a single nucleotide away, making a read error possible. The chain combines TRBV27 with TRBJ1-1; D is possibly TRBD1 (6 bases). The CDR3 has 14 amino acids. V was trimmed by 8 bases and J by 5 bases, leaving 18 bases between them. Germline V lookup: CDR1 MNHEY, CDR2 SMNVEV (reference sequence). The CDR3, as DNA: TGTGCCAGCGGTTACGGGGGGGCAGCGACTGAAGCTTTCTTT. Translated, it gives CASGYGGAATEAFF.

This clonotype was counted ten times or more. The chain combines TRBV12-3 or TRBV12-4 with TRBJ1-2; D unclear. This CDR3 has 11 residues. V was pared by 6 bases and J by 12 bases, with 14 bases between. Here the CDR3 reads CASSQLAYNTF. CDR3 coding DNA: TGTGCCAGCAGCCAACTGGCGTACAACACCTTC.